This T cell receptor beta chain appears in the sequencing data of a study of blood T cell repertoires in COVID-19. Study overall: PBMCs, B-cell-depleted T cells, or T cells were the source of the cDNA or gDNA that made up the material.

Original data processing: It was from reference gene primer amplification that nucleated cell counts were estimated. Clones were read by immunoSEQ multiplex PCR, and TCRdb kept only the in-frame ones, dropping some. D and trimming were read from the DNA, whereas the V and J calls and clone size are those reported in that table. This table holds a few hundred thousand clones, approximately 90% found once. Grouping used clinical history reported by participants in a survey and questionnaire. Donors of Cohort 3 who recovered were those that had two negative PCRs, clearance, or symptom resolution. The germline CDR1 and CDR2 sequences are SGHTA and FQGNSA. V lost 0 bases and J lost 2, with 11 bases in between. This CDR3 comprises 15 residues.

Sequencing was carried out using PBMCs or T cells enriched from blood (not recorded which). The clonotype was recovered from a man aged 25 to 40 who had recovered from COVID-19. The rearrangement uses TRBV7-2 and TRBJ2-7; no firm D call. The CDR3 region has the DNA TGTGCCAGCAGCTTAGCCTTTGGTGGCCCCTACGAGCAGTACTTC. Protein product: CASSLAFGGPYEQYF. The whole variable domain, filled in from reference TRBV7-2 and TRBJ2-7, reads GAGVSQSPSNKVTEKGKDVELRCDPISGHTALYWYRQSLGQGLEFLIYFQGNSAPDKSGLPSDRFSAERTGGSVSTLTIQRTQQEDSAVYLCASSLAFGGPYEQYFGPGTRLTVT.